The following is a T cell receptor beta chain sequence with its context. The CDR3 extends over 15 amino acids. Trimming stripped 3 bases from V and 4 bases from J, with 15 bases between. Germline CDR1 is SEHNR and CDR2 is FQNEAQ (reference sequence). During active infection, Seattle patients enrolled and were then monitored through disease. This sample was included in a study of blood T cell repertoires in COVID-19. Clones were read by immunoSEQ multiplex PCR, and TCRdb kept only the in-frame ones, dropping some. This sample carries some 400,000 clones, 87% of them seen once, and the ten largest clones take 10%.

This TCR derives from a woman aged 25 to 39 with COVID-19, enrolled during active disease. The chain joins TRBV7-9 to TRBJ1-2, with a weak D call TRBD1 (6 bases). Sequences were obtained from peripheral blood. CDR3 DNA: TGTGCCAGCAGCTTCGGGGGGCGAATAGCCTATGGCTACACCTTC. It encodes CASSFGGRIAYGYTF.